The source of this TCR beta chain is a study of CXCR3-negative and CXCR3-positive naive CD8 T cells. There are 17 residues in the CDR3. Germline loops: CDR1 SGHDN, CDR2 FVKESK. The authors made the TRB cDNA libraries by 5' RACE using UMI labels. TCRdb re-called the 5' RACE reads and shows each CDR3 protein once, DNA omitted. Its table records approximately 58,000 distinct CDR3 sequences. The source material was naive CXCR3- CD8+ T cells from blood. Specified subset: CD45RO-CCR7+CD27+CD95- naive CD8+ T cells lacking CXCR3 (TNR3-). This TCR was sampled from a human donor in good health. Some clones in this sample may be carry-over from other donors' samples. The chain has TRBV14 and TRBJ1-4. CDR3 region: CASSQETKASTNEKLFF.